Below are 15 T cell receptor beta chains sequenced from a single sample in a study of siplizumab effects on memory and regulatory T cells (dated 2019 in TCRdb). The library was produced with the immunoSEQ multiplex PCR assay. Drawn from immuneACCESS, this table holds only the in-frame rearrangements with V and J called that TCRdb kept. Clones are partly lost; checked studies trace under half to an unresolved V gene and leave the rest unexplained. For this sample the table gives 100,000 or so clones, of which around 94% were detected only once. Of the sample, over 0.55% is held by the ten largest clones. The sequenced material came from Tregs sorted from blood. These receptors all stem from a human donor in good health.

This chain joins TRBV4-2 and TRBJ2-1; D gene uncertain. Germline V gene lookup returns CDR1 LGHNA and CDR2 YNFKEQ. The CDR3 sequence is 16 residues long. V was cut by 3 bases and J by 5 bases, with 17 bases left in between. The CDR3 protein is CASSHDGPPSNNEQFF. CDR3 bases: TGTGCCAGCAGCCACGACGGACCACCTTCCAACAATGAGCAGTTCTTC.

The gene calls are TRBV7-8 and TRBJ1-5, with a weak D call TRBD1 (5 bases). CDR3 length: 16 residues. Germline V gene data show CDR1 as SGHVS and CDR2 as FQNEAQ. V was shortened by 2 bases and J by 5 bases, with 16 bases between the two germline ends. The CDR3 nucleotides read TGTGCCAGCAGCTTACAGGGTTTTGTGGGGTATCAGCCCCAGCATTTT. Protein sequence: CASSLQGFVGYQPQHF.

The DNA for the CDR3 is TGTGCCAGCAGTTTGGTAGCGGGAACCGGGGCCAACGTCCTGACTTTC. Its protein product is CASSLVAGTGANVLTF. The chain carries TRBV28 and TRBJ2-6; 8 nucleotides align to TRBD2. J was trimmed by 4 bases and V by 3 bases; bases with no gene match: 5. CDR1 and CDR2 (germline): MDHEN, SYDVKM. There are 16 residues in the CDR3.

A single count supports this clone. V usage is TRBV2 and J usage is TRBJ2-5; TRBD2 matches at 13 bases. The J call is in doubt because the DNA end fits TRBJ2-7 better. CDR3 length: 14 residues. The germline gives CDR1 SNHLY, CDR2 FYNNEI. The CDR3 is CASSRGLAGYEQYF. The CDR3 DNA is TGTGCCAGCAGCCGGGGACTAGCGGGATACGAGCAGTACTTC.

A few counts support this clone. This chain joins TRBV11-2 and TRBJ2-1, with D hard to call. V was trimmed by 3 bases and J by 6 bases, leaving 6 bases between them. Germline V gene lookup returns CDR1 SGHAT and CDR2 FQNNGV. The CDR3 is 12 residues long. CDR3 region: CASSLVGNEQFF. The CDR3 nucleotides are TGTGCCAGCAGCTTGGTAGGCAATGAGCAGTTCTTC.

CDR3 coding DNA: TGTGCCAGCAGCTTCATGGGGGCTACCAACGAGCAGTACTTC. Amino acids: CASSFMGATNEQYF. The chain uses TRBV7-9 and TRBJ2-7; D perhaps matches TRBD1 (6 bases). The CDR3 sequence is 14 residues long. Germline CDR1 reads SEHNR; CDR2 reads FQNEAQ (reference sequence). Trimming removed 3 bases at V and 5 bases at J, with 14 bases between.

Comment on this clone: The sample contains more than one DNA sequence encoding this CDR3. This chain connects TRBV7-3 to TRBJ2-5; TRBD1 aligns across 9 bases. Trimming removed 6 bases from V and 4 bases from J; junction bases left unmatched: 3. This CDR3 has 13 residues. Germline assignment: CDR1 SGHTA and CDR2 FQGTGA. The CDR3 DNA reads TGTGCCAGCAGTCGACAGGGGGGAGAGACCCAGTACTTC. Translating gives CASSRQGGETQYF. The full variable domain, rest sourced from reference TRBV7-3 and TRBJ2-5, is GAGVSQTPSNKVTEKGKYVELRCDPISGHTALYWYRQSLGQGPEFLIYFQGTGAADDSGLPNDRFFAVRPEGSVSTLKIQRTERGDSAVYLCASSRQGGETQYFGPGTRLLVL.

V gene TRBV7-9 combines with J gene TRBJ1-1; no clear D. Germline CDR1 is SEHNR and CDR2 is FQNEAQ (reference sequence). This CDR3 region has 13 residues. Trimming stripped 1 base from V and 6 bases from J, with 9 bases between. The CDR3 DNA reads TGTGCCAGCAGCTTAGTTGGCAGCGCTGAAGCTTTCTTT. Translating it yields CASSLVGSAEAFF.

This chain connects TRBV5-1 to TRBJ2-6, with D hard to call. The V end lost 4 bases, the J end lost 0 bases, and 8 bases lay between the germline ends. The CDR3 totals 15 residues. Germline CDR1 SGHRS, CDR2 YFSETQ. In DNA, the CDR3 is TGCGCCAGCAGCACCGGTAACTCTGGGGCCAACGTCCTGACTTTC. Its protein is CASSTGNSGANVLTF.

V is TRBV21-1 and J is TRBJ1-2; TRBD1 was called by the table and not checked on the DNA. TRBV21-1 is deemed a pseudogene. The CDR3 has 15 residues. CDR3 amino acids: CASSKETGQYYGYTF. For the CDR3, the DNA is TGTGCCAGCAGCAAAGAGACAGGTCAATACTATGGCTACACCTTC.

CDR3 DNA: TGTGCCAGCACCCGGGGCCGCGGGAGTCTCCTCAATGAGCAGTTCTTC. This encodes CASTRGRGSLLNEQFF. The chain couples TRBV5-6 to TRBJ2-1; 7 bases are shared with TRBD2. After removal of 6 bases from V and 6 bases from J, the junction contained 15 bases not matched to a gene. The CDR3 contains 16 residues. Germline CDR1 and CDR2: SGHDT and YYEEEE.

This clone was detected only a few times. CDR3 loop: CASNGLAGSYNEQFF. The CDR3 DNA is TGCGCCAGCAACGGACTAGCGGGATCCTACAATGAGCAGTTCTTC. This sequence joins TRBV5-1 and TRBJ2-1, with 12 bases aligning to TRBD2. Trimming removed 6 bases from V and 1 base from J; junction bases left unmatched: 2. The CDR3 is 15 residues long. From germline, CDR1 is SGHRS and CDR2 YFSETQ.

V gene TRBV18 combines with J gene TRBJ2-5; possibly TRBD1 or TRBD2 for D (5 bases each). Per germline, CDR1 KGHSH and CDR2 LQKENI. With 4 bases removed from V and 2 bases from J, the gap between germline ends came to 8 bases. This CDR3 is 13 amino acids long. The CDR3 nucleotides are TGTGCCAGCTCACGTGGGGGACAAGAGACCCAGTACTTC. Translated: CASSRGGQETQYF.

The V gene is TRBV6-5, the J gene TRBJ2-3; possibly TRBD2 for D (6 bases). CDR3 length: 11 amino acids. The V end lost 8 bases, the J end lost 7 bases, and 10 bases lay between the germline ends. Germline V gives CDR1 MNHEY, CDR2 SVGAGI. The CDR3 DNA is TGTGCCAGCGGGAGGCTCCATACGCAGTATTTT. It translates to CASGRLHTQYF.

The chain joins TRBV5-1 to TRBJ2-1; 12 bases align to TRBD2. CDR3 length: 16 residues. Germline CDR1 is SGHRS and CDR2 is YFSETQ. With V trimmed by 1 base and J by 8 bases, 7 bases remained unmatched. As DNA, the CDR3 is TGCGCCAGCAGCTTGAGGACTAGCGGGACGAGTTATGAGCAGTTCTTC. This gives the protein CASSLRTSGTSYEQFF.